The clone carrying this TCR beta chain was counted ten times or more. From germline, CDR1 is DFQATT and CDR2 SNEGSKA (reference sequence). The junction had 11 bases not matched to a gene; V was cut back by 5 bases and J by 3 bases. There are 15 residues in the CDR3. This sample was included in a study of HIV-infected children after antiretroviral therapy interruption. Study overall: Interruption group median age about 9.5 years; continuous group roughly 8 years. Recorded EBV and CMV exposure existed for most children.

Unique molecular identifiers were included in an RNA-based 3' RACE TCR library. TCRdb re-called the 3' RACE reads through MiXCR, storing one row per CDR3 protein. This table holds fewer than 45,000 distinct CDR3 sequences, less than 8.5% found once. Treatment: PENTA 11 planned treatment interruption arm or continuous ART arm. The material sequenced was CD45RA+ CD4+ T cells from PBMCs, pooled from several time points, taken from a donor given antiretroviral therapy, either interrupted or continuous. Indicated subset: naive CD4+ CD45RA+ CD45RO- T cells. This chain connects TRBV20-1 to TRBJ2-7, with TRBD1 matching 9 bases. The TCR sequence derives from a pool of human donors with HIV. The CDR3 spells CSAVGPGQGFYEQYF. The CDR3 DNA is TGCAGTGCTGTAGGACCGGGACAGGGATTCTACGAGCAGTACTTC.